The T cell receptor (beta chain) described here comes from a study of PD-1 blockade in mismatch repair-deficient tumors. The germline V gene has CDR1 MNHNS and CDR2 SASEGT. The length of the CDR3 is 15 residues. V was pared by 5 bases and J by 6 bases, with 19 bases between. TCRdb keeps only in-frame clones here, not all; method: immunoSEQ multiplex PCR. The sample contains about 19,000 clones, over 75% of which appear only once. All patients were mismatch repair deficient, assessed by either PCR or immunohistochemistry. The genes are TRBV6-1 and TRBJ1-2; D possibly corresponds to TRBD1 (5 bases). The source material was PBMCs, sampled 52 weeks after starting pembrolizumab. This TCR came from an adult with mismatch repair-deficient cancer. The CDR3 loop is CASSIQTKRGDGYTF. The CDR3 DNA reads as TGTGCCAGCAGTATCCAGACCAAAAGGGGTGATGGCTACACCTTC.